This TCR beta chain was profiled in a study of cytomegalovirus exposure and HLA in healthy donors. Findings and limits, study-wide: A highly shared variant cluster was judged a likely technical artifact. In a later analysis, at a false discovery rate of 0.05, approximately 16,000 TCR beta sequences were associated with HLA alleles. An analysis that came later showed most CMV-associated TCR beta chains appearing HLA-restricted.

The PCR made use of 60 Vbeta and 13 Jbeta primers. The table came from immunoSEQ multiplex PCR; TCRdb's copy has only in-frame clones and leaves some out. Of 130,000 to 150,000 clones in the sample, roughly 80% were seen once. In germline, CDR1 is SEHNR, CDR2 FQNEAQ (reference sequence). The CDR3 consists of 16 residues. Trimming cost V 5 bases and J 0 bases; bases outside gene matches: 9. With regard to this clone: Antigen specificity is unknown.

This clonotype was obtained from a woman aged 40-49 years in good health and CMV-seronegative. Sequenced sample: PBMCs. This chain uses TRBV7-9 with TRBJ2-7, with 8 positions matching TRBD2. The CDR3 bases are TGTGCCAGCAGCGACGGGGGGGCCACCCCCTCCTACGAGCAGTACTTC. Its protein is CASSDGGATPSYEQYF.